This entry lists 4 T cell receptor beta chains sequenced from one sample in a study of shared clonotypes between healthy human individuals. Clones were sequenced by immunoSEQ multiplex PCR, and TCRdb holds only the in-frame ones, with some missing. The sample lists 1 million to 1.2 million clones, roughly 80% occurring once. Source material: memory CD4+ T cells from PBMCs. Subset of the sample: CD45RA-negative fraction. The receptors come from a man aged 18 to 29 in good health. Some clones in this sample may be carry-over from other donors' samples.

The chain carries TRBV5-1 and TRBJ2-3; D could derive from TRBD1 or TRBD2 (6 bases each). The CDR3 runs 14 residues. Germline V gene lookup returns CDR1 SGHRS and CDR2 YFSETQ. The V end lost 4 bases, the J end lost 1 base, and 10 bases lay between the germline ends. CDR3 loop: CASSQEGGTDTQYF. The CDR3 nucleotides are TGCGCCAGCAGCCAGGAGGGGGGCACAGATACGCAGTATTTT.

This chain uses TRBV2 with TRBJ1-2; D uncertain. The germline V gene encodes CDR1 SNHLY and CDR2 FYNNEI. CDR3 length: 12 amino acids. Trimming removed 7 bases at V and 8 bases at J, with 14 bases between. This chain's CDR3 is CASTLGRGGYTF. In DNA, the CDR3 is TGTGCCAGCACCCTCGGGCGAGGGGGCTACACCTTC.

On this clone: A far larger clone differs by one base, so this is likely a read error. As DNA, the CDR3 is TGTGTCAGCAGCCTTGTGGGGGGCTACGAGCAGTACTTC. As protein: CVSSLVGGYEQYF. The rearrangement links TRBV6-5 to TRBJ2-7, with D tentatively TRBD2 (6 bases). The CDR3 consists of 13 residues. The germline V gene has CDR1 MNHEY and CDR2 SVGAGI.

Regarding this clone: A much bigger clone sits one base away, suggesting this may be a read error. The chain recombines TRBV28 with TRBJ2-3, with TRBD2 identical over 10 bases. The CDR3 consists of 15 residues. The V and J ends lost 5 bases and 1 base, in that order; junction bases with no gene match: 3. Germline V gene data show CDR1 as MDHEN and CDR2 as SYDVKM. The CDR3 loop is CASSPGTSGTDTQYF. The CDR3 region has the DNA TGTGCCAGCAGTCCCGGGACTAGCGGCACAGATACGCAGTATTTT.